Below, one T cell receptor beta chain is given with its context. Its specificity is unknown. TCRdb passed the reads through MiXCR, listing each CDR3 protein once. The table lists nearly 700,000 distinct CDR3 sequences, around 31% of them singletons, with around a sixth in the top ten. This record comes from a study of T cell repertoires in cytomegalovirus infection. Study results and caveats: CMV-specific HLA-C-restricted TCR beta clonotypes dominated the ex vivo response. There were carriers of CMV plus the relevant HLA, and cumulative public TCR beta family frequency identified them.

Sequences were derived from cultured PBMCs, sampled from culture after CMV antigen stimulation. The TCR sequence derives from a human donor in good health (CMV status not recorded). Some clones in this sample may be carry-over from other donors' samples.

CDR3 in amino acids: CASSLPSGGKDTQYF. The CDR3 region has the DNA TGCGCCAGCAGCTTGCCTAGCGGGGGAAAAGATACGCAGTATTTT. This chain joins TRBV5-1 and TRBJ2-3; 10 nucleotides align to TRBD2. Per the germline V gene, CDR1 is SGHRS and CDR2 is YFSETQ. The length of the CDR3 is 15 residues. The J segment lost 5 bases and the V segment lost 1 base, leaving 4 bases of the junction unmatched.